This entry describes one T cell receptor beta chain. This entry belongs to a study of blood T cell repertoires in COVID-19. Across the study: The United States, Italy and Spain provided the acute and convalescent COVID-19 samples. The cDNA or gDNA used as material had been derived from T cells, B-cell-depleted T cells, or PBMCs.

CDR1 and CDR2 from the germline V gene are SGDLS and YYNGEE. The CDR3 is 13 amino acids. V was clipped by 1 base and J by 1 base, with 5 bases between them. In the authors' workflow: How many nucleated cells were present was estimated from reference gene primer amplification. Data came from immunoSEQ multiplex PCR; TCRdb stores just in-frame clones and leaves some out. V, J and clone size reflect that table, while D and trimming were determined from the DNA. The data show roughly 180,000 clones, with about 85% seen just once and approximately 8% held by the top ten. This clonotype originated in a woman aged 55-69 years with acute or convalescent COVID-19. The chain joins TRBV9 to TRBJ2-5; D is unresolved. What was sequenced was peripheral blood. CDR3 nucleotides: TGTGCCAGCAGCGTACTAGGCCAAGAGACCCAGTACTTC. It translates to CASSVLGQETQYF.